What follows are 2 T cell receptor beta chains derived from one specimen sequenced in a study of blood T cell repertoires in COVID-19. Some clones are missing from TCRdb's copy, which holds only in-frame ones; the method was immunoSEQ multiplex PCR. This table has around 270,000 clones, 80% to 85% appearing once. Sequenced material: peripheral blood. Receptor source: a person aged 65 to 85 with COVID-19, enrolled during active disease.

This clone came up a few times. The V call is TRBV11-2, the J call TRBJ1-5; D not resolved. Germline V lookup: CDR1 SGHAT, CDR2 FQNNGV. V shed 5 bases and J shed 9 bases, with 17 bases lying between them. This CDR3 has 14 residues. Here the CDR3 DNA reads TGTGCCAGCAGCCGAGGTGGGTCGAAGTGGCCCCAGCATTTT. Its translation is CASSRGGSKWPQHF.

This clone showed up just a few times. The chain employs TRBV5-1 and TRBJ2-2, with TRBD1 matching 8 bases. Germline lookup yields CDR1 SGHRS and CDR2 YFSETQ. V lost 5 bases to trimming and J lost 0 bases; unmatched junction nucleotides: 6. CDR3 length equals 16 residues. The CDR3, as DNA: TGCGCCAGCAGACGGTCACAGGGGGCGAACACCGGGGAGCTGTTTTTT. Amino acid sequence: CASRRSQGANTGELFF.